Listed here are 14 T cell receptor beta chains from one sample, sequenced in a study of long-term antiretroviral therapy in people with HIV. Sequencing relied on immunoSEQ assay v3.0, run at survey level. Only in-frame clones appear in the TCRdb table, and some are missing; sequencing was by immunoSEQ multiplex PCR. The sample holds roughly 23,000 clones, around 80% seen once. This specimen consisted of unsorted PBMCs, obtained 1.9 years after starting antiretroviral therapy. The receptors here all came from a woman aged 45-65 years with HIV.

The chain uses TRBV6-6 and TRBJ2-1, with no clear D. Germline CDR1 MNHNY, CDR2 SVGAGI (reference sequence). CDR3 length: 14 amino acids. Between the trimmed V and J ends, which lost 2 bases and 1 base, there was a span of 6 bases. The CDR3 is CASSYDVSYNEQFF. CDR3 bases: TGTGCCAGCAGTTACGATGTGTCCTACAATGAGCAGTTCTTC.

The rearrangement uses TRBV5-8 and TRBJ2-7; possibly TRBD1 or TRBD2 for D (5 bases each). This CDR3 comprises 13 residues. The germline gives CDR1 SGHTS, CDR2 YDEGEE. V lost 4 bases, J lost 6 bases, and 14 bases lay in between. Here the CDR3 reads CASSLLARGEQYF. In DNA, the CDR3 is TGTGCCAGCAGCCTTCTTGCGAGGGGCGAGCAGTACTTC.

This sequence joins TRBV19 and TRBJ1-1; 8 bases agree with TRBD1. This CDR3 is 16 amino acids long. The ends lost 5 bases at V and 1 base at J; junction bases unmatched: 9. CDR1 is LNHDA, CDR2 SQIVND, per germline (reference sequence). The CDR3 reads CASSPGQGNGNTEAFF. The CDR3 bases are TGTGCCAGTAGTCCCGGACAGGGCAACGGGAACACTGAAGCTTTCTTT.

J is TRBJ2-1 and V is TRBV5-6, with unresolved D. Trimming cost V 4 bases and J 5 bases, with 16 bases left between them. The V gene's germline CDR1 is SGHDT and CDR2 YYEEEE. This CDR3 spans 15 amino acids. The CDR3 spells CASSTLQSGHNEQFF. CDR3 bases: TGTGCCAGCAGCACCCTTCAGTCTGGGCACAATGAGCAGTTCTTC.

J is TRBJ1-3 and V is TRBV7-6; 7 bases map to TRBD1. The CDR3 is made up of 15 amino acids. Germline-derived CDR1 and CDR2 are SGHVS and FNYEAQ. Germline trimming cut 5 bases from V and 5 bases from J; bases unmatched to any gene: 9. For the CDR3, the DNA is TGTGCCAGCAGCCCACTAAGGGGACAGAGAAACACCATATATTTT. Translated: CASSPLRGQRNTIYF.

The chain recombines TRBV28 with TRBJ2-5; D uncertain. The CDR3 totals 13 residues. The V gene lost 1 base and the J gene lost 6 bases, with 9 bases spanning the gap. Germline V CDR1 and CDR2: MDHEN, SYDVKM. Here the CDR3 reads CASSLFRIKTQYF. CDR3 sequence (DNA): TGTGCCAGCAGTTTATTCCGAATAAAGACCCAGTACTTC.

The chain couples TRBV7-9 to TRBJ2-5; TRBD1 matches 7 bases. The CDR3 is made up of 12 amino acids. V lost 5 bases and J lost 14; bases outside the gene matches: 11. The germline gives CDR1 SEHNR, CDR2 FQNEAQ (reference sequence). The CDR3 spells CASSKDAGTVYF. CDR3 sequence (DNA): TGTGCCAGCAGCAAAGACGCCGGGACAGTTTACTTC.

The CDR3 protein is CASSAWGDSYEQYF. Written as DNA, the CDR3 is TGTGCCAGCAGTGCCTGGGGGGACAGCTACGAGCAGTACTTC. This sequence joins TRBV6-1 and TRBJ2-7; maybe TRBD1 (7 bases). The V end lost 4 bases, the J end lost 3 bases, and 13 bases lay between the germline ends. CDR3 length: 14 residues. Germline V gene sequence: CDR1 MNHNS, CDR2 SASEGT.

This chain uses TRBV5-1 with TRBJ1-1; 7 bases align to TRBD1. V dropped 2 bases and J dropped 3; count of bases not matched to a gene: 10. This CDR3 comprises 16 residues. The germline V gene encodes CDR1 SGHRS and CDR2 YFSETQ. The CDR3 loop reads CASSFQTGRRDTEAFF. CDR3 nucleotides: TGCGCCAGCAGCTTCCAGACAGGGAGGCGCGACACTGAAGCTTTCTTT.

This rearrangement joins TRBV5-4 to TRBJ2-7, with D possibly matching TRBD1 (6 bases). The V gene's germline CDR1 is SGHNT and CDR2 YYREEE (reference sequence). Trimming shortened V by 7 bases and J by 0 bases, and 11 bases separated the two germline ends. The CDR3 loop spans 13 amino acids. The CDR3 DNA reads TGTGCCAGCCGGAGACAGGACTCCTACGAGCAGTACTTC. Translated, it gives CASRRQDSYEQYF.

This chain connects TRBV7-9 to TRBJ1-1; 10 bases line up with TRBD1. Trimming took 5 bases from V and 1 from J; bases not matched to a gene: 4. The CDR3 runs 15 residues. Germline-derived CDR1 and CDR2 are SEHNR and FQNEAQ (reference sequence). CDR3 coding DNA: TGTGCCAGCAGCCCTCGGACAGGGGGGAACACTGAAGCTTTCTTT. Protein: CASSPRTGGNTEAFF.

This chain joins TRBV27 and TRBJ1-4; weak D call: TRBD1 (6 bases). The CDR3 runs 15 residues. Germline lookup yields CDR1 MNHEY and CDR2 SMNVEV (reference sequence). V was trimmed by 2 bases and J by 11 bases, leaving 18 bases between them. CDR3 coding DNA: TGTGCCAGCAGTTTAGCAGGGGAGGGAATGGAGAAACTGTTTTTT. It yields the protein CASSLAGEGMEKLFF.

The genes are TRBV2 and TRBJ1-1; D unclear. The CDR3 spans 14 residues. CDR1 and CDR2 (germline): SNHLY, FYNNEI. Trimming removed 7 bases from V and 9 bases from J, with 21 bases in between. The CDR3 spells CASTPLRAENKAFF. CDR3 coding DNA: TGTGCCAGCACCCCCTTGAGGGCCGAGAATAAAGCTTTCTTT.

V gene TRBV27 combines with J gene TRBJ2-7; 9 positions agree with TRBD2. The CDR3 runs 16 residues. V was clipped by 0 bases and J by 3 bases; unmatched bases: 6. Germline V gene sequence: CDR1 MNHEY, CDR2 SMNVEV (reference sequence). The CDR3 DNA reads TGTGCCAGCAGTTTATCCGGGACTAGCTTGGTCTACGAGCAGTACTTC. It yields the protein CASSLSGTSLVYEQYF.